The clone carrying this TCR beta chain appeared a single time. The sample originates from a study of brain T cells in children with intractable seizures. Time point defined: blood from clinic visit 5 months post-surgery; TSC patient then seizure free. V was clipped by 2 bases and J by 0 bases, with 7 bases between them. The CDR3 consists of 14 residues. Germline V CDR1 and CDR2: MDHEN, SYDVKM. Libraries were prepared by immunoSEQ multiplex PCR; TCRdb keeps only in-frame clonotypes and omits some of them. The sample carries hundreds of thousands of clones, more than 85% recorded once. The chain couples TRBV28 to TRBJ1-1; weak D call: TRBD1 (6 bases). The source material was peripheral blood, sampled 4 to 5 months after surgery. This receptor was identified in a boy in the first two years of life with tuberous sclerosis and intractable seizures. In DNA, the CDR3 is TGTGCCAGCAGTTTAGGGGGCGTGAACACTGAAGCTTTCTTT. Protein product: CASSLGGVNTEAFF.